This paragraph covers one T cell receptor (beta chain) sequence. Its antigen is currently unknown. The treatment is: about 20 received Ad26.COV2.S at low or high dose, single or two shots; 5 received placebo; per-sample allocation not given. Repertoires come from day 63 after the first vaccine or placebo injection. This specimen comes from a study of Ad26.COV2.S vaccination and SARS-CoV-2 variants. The overall study: Intramuscular Ad26.COV2.S doses were given once or twice, 56 days apart. General study results and limits: There was reportedly substantial breadth in spike-specific CD8+ and CD4+ T cell responses after vaccination. Vaccine and placebo recipients had comparable breadth of non-spike TCRs.

This table comes from immunoSEQ multiplex PCR, and its TCRdb copy is limited to in-frame clones, with some not included. The sample lists about 480,000 clones, 87% occurring once. Germline V lookup: CDR1 SGHRS, CDR2 YFSETQ. The V and J ends lost 4 bases and 4 bases respectively, with 14 bases between them. There are 14 residues in the CDR3. This material consisted of peripheral blood, taken in a trial of Ad26.COV2.S vaccine versus placebo. The TCR comes from a person between 18 and 65 years old who received the Ad26.COV2.S COVID-19 vaccine or a placebo. The V gene is TRBV5-1, the J gene TRBJ1-1; no definite D call. The CDR3 protein is CASSPTPLGTEAFF. The CDR3 nucleotides read TGCGCCAGCAGCCCCACCCCACTAGGCACTGAAGCTTTCTTT.